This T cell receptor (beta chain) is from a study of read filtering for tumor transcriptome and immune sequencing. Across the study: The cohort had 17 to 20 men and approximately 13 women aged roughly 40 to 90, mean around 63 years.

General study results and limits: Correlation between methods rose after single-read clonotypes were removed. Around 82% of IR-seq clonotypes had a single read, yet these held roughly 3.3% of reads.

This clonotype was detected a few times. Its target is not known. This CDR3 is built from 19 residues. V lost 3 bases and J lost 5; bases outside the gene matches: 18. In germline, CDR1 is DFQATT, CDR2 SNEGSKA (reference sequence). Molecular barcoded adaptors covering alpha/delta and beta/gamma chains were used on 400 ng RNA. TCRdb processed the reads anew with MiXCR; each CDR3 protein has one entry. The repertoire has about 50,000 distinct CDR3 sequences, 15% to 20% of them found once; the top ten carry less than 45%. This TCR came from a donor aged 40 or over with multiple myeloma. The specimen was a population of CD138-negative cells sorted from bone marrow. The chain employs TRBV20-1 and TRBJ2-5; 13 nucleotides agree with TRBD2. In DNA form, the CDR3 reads TGCAGTGCTAGGGCACCTCCGGGACTAGCGGGATCCATTGCGGAGACCCAGTACTTC. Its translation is CSARAPPGLAGSIAETQYF.